Below, one T cell receptor (beta chain) is given with its context. No cognate antigen has been identified for it. Base qualities are missing; no much larger clone stands one base away. The data originate from a study of cytotoxic CD8 clonotypes in ibrutinib-treated CLL (dated by TCRdb to about 2021). Turning to the overall study: In this cohort, some 16 patients were treatment-naive and approximately 10 were relapsed/refractory, while under 18 had unmutated IGHV. Responses were partial in some 24 patients and complete in 2; after median about 5.5 years follow-up, about 14 stayed in remission and some twelve progressed. The response samples were drawn at a median of roughly eleven months into treatment, with a range of about 6 to 36 months. On average, each sample had about 250,000 productive templates and 100,000 or so productive rearrangements. Of the 90 or so participants in the trial, roughly 25 had longitudinal samples available. Cryopreserved peripheral blood mononuclear cells were obtained before treatment, at response, and at either sustained remission or disease progression. Every sample from remission and from progressive disease was obtained while the patients were still on ibrutinib.

The sample's time point label, decoded: approximately eleven months on ibrutinib. Approximately 2 micrograms of genomic DNA were extracted from cryopreserved PBMCs for TCR beta library preparation. Longitudinal blood samples from CLL patients on ibrutinib monotherapy underwent high-throughput TCR beta sequencing. Patients were enrolled in a phase 2 open-label single-center ibrutinib monotherapy trial. Study-level results and caveats: Sustained-remission and progressing patients did not have matched sampling times, and lymph node repertoires were not examined. Baseline clonality was found to be higher than that of age-matched healthy donors and was strongly correlated with circulating CD8+ T-cell counts. An increase in clonality was observed at ibrutinib response, with clonality remaining stable during sustained remission and falling back toward baseline at progression. Public clonotypes were rare and either contracted or stayed stable during treatment, and the rise in clonality at ibrutinib response reflected the expansion of private clonotypes.

Counted from cysteine to phenylalanine, this CDR3 has 18 amino acids. Of all the DNA, just the CDR3 is kept, 54 bases in frame from base 1. CDR1 and CDR2, looked up from the germline V gene, are SGHVS and FNYEAQ. Germline trimming: 2 bases from V, 5 bases from J; junction bases outside gene matches: 12. On a MiSeq, deep resolution sequencing aimed for a depth between 1 in 1 million and 1 in 200,000 T cells, with each clonotype covered approximately 10x on average. The immunoSEQ hsTCRB Kit was used to generate TCR beta libraries. The published analysis was carried out like this. The data were analyzed with ImmunoSEQ Analyzer and ImmunoSEQ Data Assistant, and V, D and J gene assignments followed IMGT definitions. Clonality was computed as one minus normalized Shannon entropy of productive rearrangement frequencies, ranging from 0 to 1. Only overrepresented clonotypes making up at least 0.05% of each patient's repertoire were included in the public clonotype analysis. Repertoires from some twelve age-matched healthy donors in immuneACCESS were used as clonality controls. TCRdb carries this immuneACCESS record with in-frame sequences only. Its versions omit some clonotypes, under half of them owing to an unresolved V gene in the studies checked, with the rest unexplained. V and J calls and clone size are those listed in that table; D and trimming were worked out from the DNA. Recorded for this sample are some 98,000 clones; roughly 80% of them occurred a single time. Around 32% of the sample lies in the top ten.

The receptor was derived from a human donor with chronic lymphocytic leukemia. The rearrangement combines TRBV7-6 with TRBJ2-2; 9 nucleotides in the junction match TRBD1. Source: PBMCs, taken after 12 months of ibrutinib treatment. In nucleotides, the sequence is TGTGCCAGCAGCTTATCGAGACAGGGGGTGCGCGGGACCGGGGAGCTGTTTTTT. This translates into CASSLSRQGVRGTGELFF.